Listed below are T cell receptor beta chains from one sample, sequenced in a study of blood T cell repertoires in COVID-19. Repertoires were generated with immunoSEQ multiplex PCR, while TCRdb's copy carries only in-frame clones and drops some. The sample has 130,000 or so clones, roughly 80% seen once; the top ten hold more than 1.3%. The sequenced material came from peripheral blood. These receptors all come from a man between 60 and 70 years old with acute or convalescent COVID-19. Each CDR3 is given with its conserved first and last residue. The D gene is left open where the match is weak. The size entry is marked missing in some rows and otherwise reads once, few, many or a size class.

d_call clone_size j_call v_call cdr3_nt cdr3_aa
TRBD1 NA TRBJ1-2 TRBV28 TGTGCCAGCAGTATGGGGACAGGGGGCTACTATGGCTACACCTTC CASSMGTGGYYGYTF
TRBD1 NA TRBJ2-6 TRBV5-4 TGTGCCAGCGCGGGACAGGGGGCCGCTGGGGCCAACGTCCTGACTTTC CASAGQGAAGANVLTF
TRBD1 NA TRBJ1-5 TRBV2 TGTGCCAGCAGTCCCCGGACAGGGGGGGATCAGCCCCAGCATTTT CASSPRTGGDQPQHF
NA NA TRBJ1-1 TRBV7-3 TGTGCCAGCAGCTTACCAGGGAAGAACACTGAAGCTTTCTTT CASSLPGKNTEAFF
NA NA TRBJ2-3 TRBV5-1 TGCGCCAGCAGCTTGGATGGCGGGCCCACAGATACGCAGTATTTT CASSLDGGPTDTQYF
NA NA TRBJ1-2 TRBV12-3/TRBV12-4 TGTGCCAGCAGTGTACAGGCTTTCTATGGCTACACCTTC CASSVQAFYGYTF
TRBD2 NA TRBJ2-1 TRBV7-2 TGTGCCAGCAGTTCAGGCGGGAGACCCGACAATGAGCAGTTCTTC CASSSGGRPDNEQFF
NA NA TRBJ1-4 TRBV5-1 TGCGCCAGCAGCTCGGGCGGGGGAACTAATGAAAAACTGTTTTTT CASSSGGGTNEKLFF
NA NA TRBJ1-5 TRBV6-1 TGTGCCAGCAGAGCCACAGGGACGGATCAGCCCCAGCATTTT CASRATGTDQPQHF
NA NA TRBJ2-3 TRBV6-5 TGTGCCAGCAGTTACTCCGCGGGGTTCACAGATACGCAGTATTTT CASSYSAGFTDTQYF
NA NA TRBJ2-2 TRBV5-1 TGCGCCAGCAGCCGTGAGGGGAGGACCGGGGAGCTGTTTTTT CASSREGRTGELFF
TRBD1 NA TRBJ2-7 TRBV6-5 TGTGCCAGCAGGCAACACAGGGGCTACGAGCAGTACTTC CASRQHRGYEQYF
NA NA TRBJ1-6 TRBV5-1 TGCGCCAGCAGCCACGGGGGGCAGTACCCCGTACCCCTCCACTTT CASSHGGQYPVPLHF
NA NA TRBJ1-2 TRBV28 TGTGCCAGCAGTTTACCCCCCGCAGGTACCTATGGCTACACCTTC CASSLPPAGTYGYTF
NA NA TRBJ1-2 TRBV6-5 TGTGCCAGCCAACGTATGGGAGTTAAGGGCTATGGCTACACCTTC CASQRMGVKGYGYTF
NA NA TRBJ2-1 TRBV24-1 TGTGCCACCAGTGACTACAGTTACAATGAGCAGTTCTTC CATSDYSYNEQFF
NA NA TRBJ1-4 TRBV7-7 TGTGCCAGCAGCCAGGGACGGGAGGGTGAAAAACTGTTTTTT CASSQGREGEKLFF
NA NA TRBJ2-2 TRBV5-6 TGTGCCAGCAGCTGGGGGACTGGTTCCGGGGAGCTGTTTTTT CASSWGTGSGELFF
NA NA TRBJ1-2 TRBV5-4 TGTGCCAGCAGCCGGGAGGACAGCAACTATGGCTACACCTTC CASSREDSNYGYTF
TRBD1 NA TRBJ1-2 TRBV7-9 TGTGCCAGCAGCCCGACAGGGGAAAACTATGGCTACACCTTC CASSPTGENYGYTF
TRBD1 NA TRBJ1-6 TRBV28 TGTGCCAGCAGTTTACCGGGACAGGGGGGTTCACCCCTCCACTTT CASSLPGQGGSPLHF
TRBD2 NA TRBJ2-1 TRBV19 TGTGCCAGTAGTCGGGGCGGGAGCAATGAGCAGTTCTTC CASSRGGSNEQFF
NA NA TRBJ2-3 TRBV5-4 TGTGCCAGCAGCTTGTACGGGAGTGCTTCTAGCACAGATACGCAGTATTTT CASSLYGSASSTDTQYF
NA NA TRBJ1-2 TRBV5-6 TGTGCCAGCAGCTTGGCCCCCGGGGTTAACTATGGCTACACCTTC CASSLAPGVNYGYTF
TRBD2 NA TRBJ2-5 TRBV9 TGTGCCAGCAGCGTATCGGGGACTAGCGGGATGGAGACCCAGTACTTC CASSVSGTSGMETQYF
TRBD2 once TRBJ2-3 TRBV6-1 TGTGCCAGCAGTGAAGGGTGGGGCGGGAGAAGGGTAGATACGCAGTATTTT CASSEGWGGRRVDTQYF
NA NA TRBJ2-7 TRBV7-3 TGTGCCAGCAGCCGGACAGCGAACTCCTACGAGCAGTACTTC CASSRTANSYEQYF
TRBD2 NA TRBJ2-1 TRBV5-4 TGTGCCAGCAGGCCAGCCGCGACTAGCGGGAGGAAGGGCGATGAGCAGTTCTTC CASRPAATSGRKGDEQFF
TRBD2 NA TRBJ2-1 TRBV5-1 TGCGCCAGCAGCACCAGACTAGCGGGAGGGTACAATGAGCAGTTCTTC CASSTRLAGGYNEQFF
NA once TRBJ1-1 TRBV18 TGTGCCAGCTCACCACCCGGTACCCACACTGAAGCTTTCTTT CASSPPGTHTEAFF
TRBD1 NA TRBJ1-2 TRBV7-3 TGTGCCAGCAGCTTAGGACAGGGACGGAGCGGCTACACCTTC CASSLGQGRSGYTF
TRBD1 NA TRBJ2-2 TRBV5-1 TGCGCCAGCAGCCCGGGACAGGGGGCCGGGGAGCTGTTTTTT CASSPGQGAGELFF
NA once TRBJ1-2 TRBV7-8 TGTGCCAGCAGCCTGCAGGACTATGGCTACACCTTC CASSLQDYGYTF
TRBD1 NA TRBJ2-2 TRBV29-1 TGCAGCGCGGACAGGGGGTACACCGGGGAGCTGTTTTTT CSADRGYTGELFF
NA NA TRBJ2-5 TRBV18 TGTGCCAGCTCACCAGAGTACCAAGAGACCCAGTACTTC CASSPEYQETQYF
TRBD1 once TRBJ1-5 TRBV19 TGTGCCAGTAGTATAGGGGACAGGGGGCGTGGTAGCAATCAGCCCCAGCATTTT CASSIGDRGRGSNQPQHF
NA NA TRBJ2-5 TRBV3-1/TRBV3-2 TGTGCCAGCAGCCAAGATAAAGAGACCCAGTACTTC CASSQDKETQYF
TRBD1 NA TRBJ2-2 TRBV25-1 TGTGCCAGCAGTGAATATCGCACAGGGGGCACCGGGGAGCTGTTTTTT CASSEYRTGGTGELFF